This TCR beta chain was sequenced during a study of tumor T cells in aggressive B-cell lymphoma (dated by TCRdb to 2016 to 2017). The receptor library was made with the immunoSEQ multiplex PCR assay. Sourced from immuneACCESS, this table was stored by TCRdb with only in-frame sequences that have V and J called. A share of the clones is absent; for the studies checked, an unresolved V gene accounts for under half, and the remainder has no known explanation. In all, the sample holds roughly 2,800 clones, and 88% of those were seen once. The top ten constitute nearly 4% of the sample. This clone showed up just once. Its antigen remains undetermined. Base quality data are lacking; no much larger clone is found one base away. CDR1 and CDR2 are drawn from the germline V gene: ENHRY, SYGVKD. Inclusive of the bounding cysteine and phenylalanine, the CDR3 is 15 residues long. The DNA shown is the 45-base CDR3, in frame from base 1. From V the trimming removes 7 bases and from J it removes 4 bases, while the gene matches leave 8 bases of the junction unaccounted for.

Specimen: tumor tissue. This TCR derives from an adult with diffuse large B cell lymphoma. The sequence links TRBV10-3 to TRBJ2-3; 10 bases in the middle match TRBD2. The CDR3 reads as follows: CAIKASGSGPDTQYF. The sequenced DNA: TGTGCCATCAAGGCTAGCGGGAGTGGCCCAGATACGCAGTATTTT.